This T cell receptor (beta chain) was observed in a study of cytomegalovirus exposure and HLA in healthy donors. General study findings and limits: Accurate prediction of HLA-A and HLA-B alleles (for most subjects) was reportedly achieved from TCR beta sequences.

Unmatched junction bases numbered 4, after V lost 3 bases and J lost 5 bases. This CDR3 comprises 13 residues. Germline-derived CDR1 and CDR2 are GTSNPN and SVGIG (reference sequence). The PCR contained 60 Vbeta and 13 Jbeta primers. Sequencing used immunoSEQ multiplex PCR; TCRdb keeps in-frame clones, though not all of them. The profile shows about 130,000 clones, 70% to 75% of them singletons. This clone was picked up a small number of times. Its matching antigen is unknown. Material: PBMCs. This chain connects TRBV30 to TRBJ2-7; 10 bases match TRBD1. The receptor's source is a woman in her 40s in good health and CMV-seropositive. The CDR3 DNA sequence: TGTGCCTGGAGCCGGGACAGGGGAAACGAGCAGTACTTC. Encoded protein: CAWSRDRGNEQYF.